The source of this TCR beta chain is a study of blood T cell repertoires in COVID-19 (dated by TCRdb to about 2020). Concerning the study at large: The collaborator samples originated in the United States, Italy and Spain and spanned the acute and convalescent phases of COVID-19. The samples were drawn from the first 160 participants of the ongoing ImmuneRACE study and from 950 to 1,500 subjects provided by 6 global collaborators. The repertoires were made available in a free public database intended to serve as a resource for research on the immune response to SARS-CoV-2. HLA class I and class II types, where available, came from metadata supplied by the sample provider rather than from assay-based typing. Subjects who had been exposed to COVID-19, were actively infected with it, or had recovered from it provided the deeply sampled blood TCRbeta repertoires that made up the dataset. The prospective study material was composed of cDNA or gDNA derived from T cells, B-cell-depleted T cells, or PBMCs. Nearly every sample came with metadata listing a de-identified subject ID, COVID-19 status, age in years and sex.

Points on this clone: Its recognized antigen is unknown. No base qualities exist here, and no much larger clone lies one base off it.

Study-wide findings and limitations: The quantity of clinical and demographic metadata differed by source and by participant and was supplied without curation.

The immunoSEQ Assay, a bias-controlled multiplex PCR, was used to amplify TCRbeta CDR3 regions from genomic DNA. On the authors' methods: The number of nucleated cells in each sample was estimated from the amplification of reference gene primers within the assay. To quantify the absolute abundance of each unique TCRbeta CDR3 rearrangement, sequence reads were collapsed and filtered. For each sample, productive Simpson clonality was calculated as the square root of Simpson's diversity index over productive rearrangements. Drawn from immuneACCESS, this table holds only the in-frame rearrangements with V and J called that TCRdb kept. Clones are partly lost; checked studies trace under half to an unresolved V gene and leave the rest unexplained. D and trimming were read from the DNA, whereas the V and J calls and clone size are those reported in that table. This sample is represented by roughly 250,000 clones; around 84% of them were singletons. The ten top clones hold about 0.93% of the sample.

V is shortened by 5 bases, J by 3 bases, and the region joining them spans 14 bases. Including cysteine and phenylalanine, the CDR3 has 15 amino acids. The retained sequence is limited to the CDR3, 45 bases, with the frame set at the first base. The germline V gene (reference sequence) yields SEHNR for CDR1 and FQNEAQ for CDR2. Collaborating institutions collected whole blood in K2EDTA tubes following their own protocols. For TCRbeta analysis, collaborators shipped samples as frozen whole blood, isolated PBMCs, or DNA extracted from either of those sample types. Material: peripheral blood. The rearrangement combines TRBV7-9 with TRBJ2-1; matching of 5 bases hints at TRBD1 as the D gene. The TCR originated in a man aged 40-49 years with acute or convalescent COVID-19. The CDR3 here reads CASSHPDSFYNEQFF. In nucleotides, the sequence is TGTGCCAGCAGCCATCCCGACAGTTTCTACAATGAGCAGTTCTTC.